This TCR beta chain was retrieved from a study of T cell responses to AZD1222 COVID-19 vaccine. Study outcomes and limitations: Just 5 to 7 AZD1222 recipients tested seropositive at baseline. The peak T cell response came first, and repertoires were sampled only after it. White British donors predominated, females outnumbered males, and clonal diversity was possibly underestimated. Vaccine-associated CD4 TCRs spanned spike, dominant at 160-218 and 743-854.

Germline CDR1 and CDR2: SGDLS and YYNGEE. The CDR3 sequence is 14 residues long. V was shortened by 0 bases and J by 5 bases, with 12 bases between the two germline ends. As regards this clone: Its antigen is still unknown.

The data were produced by immunoSEQ multiplex PCR, yet TCRdb's version contains in-frame clones alone and is incomplete. The sample records about 100,000 clones, around 89% being singletons. This receptor was taken from an adult in good health. This sample comprised peripheral blood, obtained on day 0 of AZD1222 vaccination. The chain is built from TRBV9 and TRBJ2-7; no definite D call. The CDR3: CASSVDPDNNEQYF. The CDR3 bases are TGTGCCAGCAGCGTAGATCCAGACAACAACGAGCAGTACTTC.